The clone carrying this T cell receptor (beta chain) was detected many times. This sample was taken from a study of human T cells and chemical hapten exposure. CDR1 is SGHRS, CDR2 YFSETQ, per germline. V lost 0 bases and J 6 bases, leaving 6 bases between the germline ends. The CDR3 covers 12 residues. Using its own MiXCR run on the RACE reads, TCRdb lists one record per CDR3 protein. This sample carries more than 150,000 distinct CDR3 sequences, roughly 15% of them seen once, and the ten largest clones take 1.7%. Time point meaning: patch test 1, 2 weeks after DPC sensitization. Sample treatment: therapeutic diphenylcyclopropenone sensitization with weekly scalp DPC.

The starting material was whole blood, obtained in connection with sensitization to the hapten diphenylcyclopropenone (DPC). The receptor comes from a woman aged 25 to 39 with alopecia areata. Some clones in this sample may be carry-over from other donors' samples. The chain combines TRBV5-1 with TRBJ1-2; tentative D call: TRBD1 (6 bases). Here the CDR3 DNA reads TGCGCCAGCAGCTTGGACAGGGATGGCTACACCTTC. Its translation: CASSLDRDGYTF.